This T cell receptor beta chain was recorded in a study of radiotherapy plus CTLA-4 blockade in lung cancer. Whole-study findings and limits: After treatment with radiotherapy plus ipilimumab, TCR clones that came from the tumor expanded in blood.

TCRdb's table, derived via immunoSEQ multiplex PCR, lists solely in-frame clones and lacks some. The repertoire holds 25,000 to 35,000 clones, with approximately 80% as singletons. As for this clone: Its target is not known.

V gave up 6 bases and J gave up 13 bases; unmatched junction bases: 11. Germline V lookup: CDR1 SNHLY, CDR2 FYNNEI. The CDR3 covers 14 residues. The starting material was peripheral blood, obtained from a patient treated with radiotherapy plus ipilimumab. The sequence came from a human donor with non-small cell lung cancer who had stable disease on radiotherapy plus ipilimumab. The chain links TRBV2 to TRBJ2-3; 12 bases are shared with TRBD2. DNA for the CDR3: TGTGCCAGCAGGTCTACTAGCGGGGGGTCCCGGGAGTATTTT. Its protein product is CASRSTSGGSREYF. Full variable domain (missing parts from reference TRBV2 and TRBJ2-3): EPEVTQTPSHQVTQMGQEVILRCVPISNHLYFYWYRQILGQKVEFLVSFYNNEISEKSEIFDDQFSVERPDGSNFTLKIRSTKLEDSAMYFCASRSTSGGSREYFGPGTRLTVL.